One and the same sample provided the 3 T cell receptor beta chains below, sequenced in a study of cytomegalovirus exposure and HLA in healthy donors. The study ran its PCR with 60 Vbeta and 13 Jbeta primers. Method: immunoSEQ multiplex PCR; TCRdb's copy keeps in-frame clones and lacks some. The table includes fewer than 200,000 clones, approximately 80% detected once. The sequenced material came from PBMCs. Source of these receptors: a man in his fifties or sixties in good health and CMV-seronegative.

The chain is built from TRBV30 and TRBJ2-4, with D possibly being TRBD1 (6 bases). CDR3 size: 14 residues. The ends were cut back, 2 bases at V and 0 bases at J, with 8 bases in the middle. The germline CDR1 and CDR2 sequences are GTSNPN and SVGIG (reference sequence). As DNA, the CDR3 is TGTGCCTGGAGTCCAGGGGTAGCCAAAAACATTCAGTACTTC. This encodes CAWSPGVAKNIQYF.

This clone was detected only once. The chain uses TRBV13 and TRBJ2-7; perhaps TRBD1 as D (6 bases). The CDR3 is 15 residues long. V lost 5 bases to trimming and J lost 0 bases, with 14 bases between them. Germline V gives CDR1 PRHDT, CDR2 FYEKMQ (reference sequence). CDR3 in DNA: TGTGCCAGCAGCCCCTCGACAGGCTACTCCTACGAGCAGTACTTC. This encodes CASSPSTGYSYEQYF.

This clone was detected only a few times. The V and J genes are TRBV6-5 and TRBJ1-1; D perhaps matches TRBD1 (6 bases). V was trimmed by 7 bases and J by 5 bases, leaving 17 bases between them. The germline gives CDR1 MNHEY, CDR2 SVGAGI. The CDR3 is 14 amino acids. The CDR3 nucleotides read TGTGCCAGCACCGCCGCAGGGGTAAGAACTGAAGCTTTCTTT. Encoded protein: CASTAAGVRTEAFF.